The present T cell receptor (beta chain) was sequenced within a study of blood T cell repertoires in COVID-19. Overall study context: Italy, Spain and the United States were the sources of the convalescent and acute COVID-19 samples. In each case, the material was cDNA or gDNA derived from T cells, B-cell-depleted T cells, or PBMCs.

The CDR3 spans 14 residues. The germline gives CDR1 SGHNT, CDR2 YENEEA. J was trimmed by 2 bases and V by 6 bases; bases with no gene match: 5. Some clones are missing from TCRdb's copy, which holds only in-frame ones; the method was immunoSEQ multiplex PCR. This sample yields more than 40,000 clones, of which about nine tenths are seen a single time; under 6.5% belongs to the top ten. The clonotype originates from a man aged 70 or older with acute or convalescent COVID-19. The chain has TRBV11-3 and TRBJ2-7; 9 bases line up with TRBD1. Material: peripheral blood. The CDR3 nucleotides read TGTGCCAGCAGTTCAGGACAGGGGACCTACGAGCAGTACTTC. This translates into CASSSGQGTYEQYF. The complete variable domain, with remaining parts taken from reference TRBV11-3 and TRBJ2-7, reads EAGVVQSPRYKIIEKKQPVAFWCNPISGHNTLYWYLQNLGQGPELLIRYENEEAVDDSQLPKDRFSAERLKGVDSTLKIQPAELGDSAVYLCASSSGQGTYEQYFGPGTRLTVT.